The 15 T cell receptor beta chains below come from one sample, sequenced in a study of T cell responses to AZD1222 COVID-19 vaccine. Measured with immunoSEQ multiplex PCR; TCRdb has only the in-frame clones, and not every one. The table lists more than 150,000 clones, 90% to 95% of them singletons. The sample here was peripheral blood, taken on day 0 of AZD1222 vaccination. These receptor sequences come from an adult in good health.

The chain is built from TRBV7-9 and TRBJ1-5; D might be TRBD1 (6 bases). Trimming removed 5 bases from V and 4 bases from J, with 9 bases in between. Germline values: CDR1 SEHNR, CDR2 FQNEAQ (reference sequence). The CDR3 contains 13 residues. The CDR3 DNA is TGTGCCAGCAGCCGAGGGGGGAATCAGCCCCAGCATTTT. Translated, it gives CASSRGGNQPQHF. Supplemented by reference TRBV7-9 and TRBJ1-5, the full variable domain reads DTGVSQNPRHKITKRGQNVTFRCDPISEHNRLYWYRQTLGQGPEFLTYFQNEAQLEKSRLLSDRFSAERPKGSFSTLEIQRTEQGDSAMYLCASSRGGNQPQHFGDGTRLSIL.

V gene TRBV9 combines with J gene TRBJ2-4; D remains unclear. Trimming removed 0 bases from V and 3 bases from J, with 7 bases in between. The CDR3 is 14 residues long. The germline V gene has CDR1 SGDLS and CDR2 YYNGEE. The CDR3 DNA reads TGTGCCAGCAGCGTAGCGGGCAGCAAAAACATTCAGTACTTC. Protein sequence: CASSVAGSKNIQYF.

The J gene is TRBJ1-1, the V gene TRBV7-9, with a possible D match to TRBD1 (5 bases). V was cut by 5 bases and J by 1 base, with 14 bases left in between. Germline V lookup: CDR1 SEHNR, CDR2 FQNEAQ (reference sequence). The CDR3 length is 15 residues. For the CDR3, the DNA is TGTGCCAGCAGCCCTACCCTGACAGCGAACACTGAAGCTTTCTTT. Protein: CASSPTLTANTEAFF. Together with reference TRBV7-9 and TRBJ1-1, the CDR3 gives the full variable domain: DTGVSQNPRHKITKRGQNVTFRCDPISEHNRLYWYRQTLGQGPEFLTYFQNEAQLEKSRLLSDRFSAERPKGSFSTLEIQRTEQGDSAMYLCASSPTLTANTEAFFGQGTRLTVV.

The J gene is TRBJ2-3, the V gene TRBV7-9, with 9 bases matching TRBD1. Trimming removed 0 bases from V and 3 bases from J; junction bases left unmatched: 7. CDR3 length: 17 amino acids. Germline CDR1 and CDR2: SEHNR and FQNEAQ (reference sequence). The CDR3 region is CASSLARGTGLTDTQYF. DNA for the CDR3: TGTGCCAGCAGCTTAGCGCGGGGGACAGGGTTAACAGATACGCAGTATTTT. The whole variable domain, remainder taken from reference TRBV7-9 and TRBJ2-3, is DTGVSQNPRHKITKRGQNVTFRCDPISEHNRLYWYRQTLGQGPEFLTYFQNEAQLEKSRLLSDRFSAERPKGSFSTLEIQRTEQGDSAMYLCASSLARGTGLTDTQYFGPGTRLTVL.

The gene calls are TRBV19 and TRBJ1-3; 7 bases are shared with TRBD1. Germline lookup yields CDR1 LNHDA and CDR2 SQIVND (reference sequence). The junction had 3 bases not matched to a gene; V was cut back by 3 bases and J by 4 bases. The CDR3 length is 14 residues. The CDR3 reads CASSMGQFGNTIYF. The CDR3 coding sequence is TGTGCCAGTAGTATGGGACAGTTCGGAAACACCATATATTTT. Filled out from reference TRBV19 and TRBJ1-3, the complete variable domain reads DGGITQSPKYLFRKEGQNVTLSCEQNLNHDAMYWYRQDPGQGLRLIYYSQIVNDFQKGDIAEGYSVSREKKESFPLTVTSAQKNPTAFYLCASSMGQFGNTIYFGEGSWLTVV.

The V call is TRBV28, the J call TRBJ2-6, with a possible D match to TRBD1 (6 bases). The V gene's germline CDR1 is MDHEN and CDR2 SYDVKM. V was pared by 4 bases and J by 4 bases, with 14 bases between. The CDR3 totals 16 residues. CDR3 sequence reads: CASSSGTFLGANVLTF. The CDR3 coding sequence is TGTGCCAGCAGTTCCGGGACATTTTTGGGGGCCAACGTCCTGACTTTC.

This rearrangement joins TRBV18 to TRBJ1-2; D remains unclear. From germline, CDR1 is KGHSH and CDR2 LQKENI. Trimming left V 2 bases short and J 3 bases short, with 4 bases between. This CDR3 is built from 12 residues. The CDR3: CASSPGDYGYTF. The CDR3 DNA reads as TGTGCCAGCTCACCAGGGGACTATGGCTACACCTTC.

The CDR3 loop is CASSLNTEAFF. The CDR3 coding sequence is TGTGCCAGCAGCCTTAACACTGAAGCTTTCTTT. The chain has TRBV14 and TRBJ1-1; D is unclear. The V gene's germline CDR1 is SGHDN and CDR2 FVKESK. V was cut by 4 bases and J by 2 bases, with 2 bases left in between. There are 11 residues in the CDR3.

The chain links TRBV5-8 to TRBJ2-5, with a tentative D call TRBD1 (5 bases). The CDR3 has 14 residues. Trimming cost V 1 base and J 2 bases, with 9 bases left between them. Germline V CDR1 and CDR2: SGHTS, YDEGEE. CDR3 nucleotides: TGTGCCAGCAGCTTGACAGGCGGACAAGAGACCCAGTACTTC. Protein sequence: CASSLTGGQETQYF.

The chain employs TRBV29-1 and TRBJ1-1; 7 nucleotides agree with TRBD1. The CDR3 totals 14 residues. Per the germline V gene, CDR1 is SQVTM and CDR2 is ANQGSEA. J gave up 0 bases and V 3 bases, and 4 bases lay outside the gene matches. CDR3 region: CSVEDGQVNTEAFF. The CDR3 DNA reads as TGCAGCGTTGAGGATGGACAGGTGAACACTGAAGCTTTCTTT. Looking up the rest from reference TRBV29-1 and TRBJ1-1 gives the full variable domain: SAVISQKPSRDICQRGTSLTIQCQVDSQVTMMFWYRQQPGQSLTLIATANQGSEATYESGFVIDKFPISRPNLTFSTLTVSNMSPEDSSIYLCSVEDGQVNTEAFFGQGTRLTVV.

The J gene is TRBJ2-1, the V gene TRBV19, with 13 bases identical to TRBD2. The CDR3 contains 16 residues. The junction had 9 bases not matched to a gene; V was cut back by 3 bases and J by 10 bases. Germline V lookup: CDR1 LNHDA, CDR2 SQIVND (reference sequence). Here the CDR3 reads CASSIRGTSGNGEQFF. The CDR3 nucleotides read TGTGCCAGTAGTATTCGGGGGACTAGCGGGAATGGGGAGCAGTTCTTC. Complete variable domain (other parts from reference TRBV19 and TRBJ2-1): DGGITQSPKYLFRKEGQNVTLSCEQNLNHDAMYWYRQDPGQGLRLIYYSQIVNDFQKGDIAEGYSVSREKKESFPLTVTSAQKNPTAFYLCASSIRGTSGNGEQFFGPGTRLTVL.

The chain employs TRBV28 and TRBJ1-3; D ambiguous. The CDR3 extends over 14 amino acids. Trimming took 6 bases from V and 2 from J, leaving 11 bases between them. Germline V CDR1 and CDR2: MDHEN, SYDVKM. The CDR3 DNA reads TGTGCCAGCAGCCCCCCACAAACTGGAAACACCATATATTTT. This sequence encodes CASSPPQTGNTIYF.

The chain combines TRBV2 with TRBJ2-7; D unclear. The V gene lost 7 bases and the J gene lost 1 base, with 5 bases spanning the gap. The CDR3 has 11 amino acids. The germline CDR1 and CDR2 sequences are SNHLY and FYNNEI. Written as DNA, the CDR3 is TGTGCCAGCAAAGGATCCTACGAGCAGTACTTC. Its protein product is CASKGSYEQYF.

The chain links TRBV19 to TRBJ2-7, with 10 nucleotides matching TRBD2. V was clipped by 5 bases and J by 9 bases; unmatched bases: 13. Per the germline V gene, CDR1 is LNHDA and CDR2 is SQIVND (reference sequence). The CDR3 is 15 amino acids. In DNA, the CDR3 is TGTGCCAGTAGTCCGAGTCCCCTAGCGGGAGTCGCGCAGTACTTC. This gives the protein CASSPSPLAGVAQYF.

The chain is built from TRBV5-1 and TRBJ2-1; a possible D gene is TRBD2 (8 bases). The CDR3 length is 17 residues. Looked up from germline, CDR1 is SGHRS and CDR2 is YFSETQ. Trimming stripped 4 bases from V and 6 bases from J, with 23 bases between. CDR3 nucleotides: TGCGCCAGCAGCAAACGAACCGACAGGGCGGGGGGCAATGAGCAGTTCTTC. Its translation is CASSKRTDRAGGNEQFF.